This TCR beta chain is drawn from a study of shared clonotypes between healthy human individuals. Overall study results and limits: Relative to clonotypes present in all four donors, those not shared had lower generation probabilities. A handful of donors had roughly 5% of their naive CD4 clonotypes in common. The authors sampled blood alone, and tissue repertoires likely differ.

The V end was cut by 0 bases, the J end by 3 bases, with 10 bases between. This CDR3 comprises 15 residues. Looked up from germline, CDR1 is LGHNA and CDR2 is YSLEER. Using immunoSEQ multiplex PCR, the repertoire was profiled, and TCRdb retains in-frame clones only, with some absent. The repertoire holds some 2 million clones, with roughly 95% as singletons. Naive CD8 populations comprised CD45RO-negative cells positively selected for CCR7, excluding terminally differentiated effector memory CD45RA+ cells. As for this clone: The antigen is unknown.

The gene calls are TRBV4-3 and TRBJ2-3; no reliable D call. What was sequenced was naive CD8+ T cells sorted from blood. The origin of this receptor is a man between 18 and 35 years old in good health. As DNA, the CDR3 is TGCGCCAGCAGCCAAGATGATGGCGCAACAGATACGCAGTATTTT. It encodes CASSQDDGATDTQYF.